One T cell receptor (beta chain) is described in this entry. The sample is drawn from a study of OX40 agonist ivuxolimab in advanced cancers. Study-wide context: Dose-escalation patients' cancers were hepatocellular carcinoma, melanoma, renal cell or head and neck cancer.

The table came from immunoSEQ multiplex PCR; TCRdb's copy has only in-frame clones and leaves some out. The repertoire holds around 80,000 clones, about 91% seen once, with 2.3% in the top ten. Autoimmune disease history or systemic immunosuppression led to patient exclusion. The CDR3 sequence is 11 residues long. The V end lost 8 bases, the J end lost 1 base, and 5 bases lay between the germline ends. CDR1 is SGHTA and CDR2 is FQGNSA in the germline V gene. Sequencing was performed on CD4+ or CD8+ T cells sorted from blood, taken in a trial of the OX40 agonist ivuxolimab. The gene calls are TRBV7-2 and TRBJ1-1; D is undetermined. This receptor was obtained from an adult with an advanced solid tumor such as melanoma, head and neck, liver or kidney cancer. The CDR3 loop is CASRRNTEAFF. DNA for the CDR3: TGTGCCAGCCGGAGGAACACTGAAGCTTTCTTT.